This T cell receptor (beta chain) was sequenced during a study of radiation and T cells in renal cell carcinoma (dated by TCRdb to 2018 to 2020). General notes on the study: A total of 50 to 60 samples underwent TCR beta sequencing, made up of 25 or so tumors and some 27 peripheral blood samples. The final blood draw was performed at 4 weeks after radiation, at the same time as nephrectomy. Across all 55 or so samples, 4,016,671 unique CDR3 nucleotide sequences, encoding 2.5 million to 3 million unique CDR3 amino acid sequences, were identified.

The immunoSEQ kit was used, according to the manufacturer's recommendations, to generate TCR beta libraries from genomic DNA. Library preparation used a first multiplex PCR with proprietary primers, then a second PCR adding unique barcodes, with bead cleanups after each round. A kit-provided positive control reaction and a negative control reaction were included in every sample batch. The final libraries were assessed on an Agilent 4200 TapeStation D1000 ScreenTape, pooled by volume, and quantified by qPCR. Sequencing was performed on an Illumina NextSeq500 using a MidOutput 150-cycle cartridge, with 156 Read1 cycles, 15 Index1 cycles, and the kit custom primers. The pooled library was loaded at approximately 0.98 pM with about 20% PhiX control spiked in. The paper's data handling went like this. Vendor-processed data were analyzed in R, and a clonotype was defined as all T cells sharing the same CDR3 nucleotide sequence. In the clone abundance analyses, frequencies were normalized to the 10,000 most abundant clones in each sample. Public T cell clones, which averaged fewer than five per sample, were removed prior to analysis. An abundance difference of at least 32-fold between compartments was the criterion for calling clonotypes tumor-enriched or baseline blood-enriched. A beta-binomial differential abundance model was used to identify clonotypes that were expanded or contracted between blood time points. The Baroni-Urbani and Buser coefficient was used to measure tumor-blood repertoire similarity, and groups were compared with two-tailed Wilcoxon tests in R. TCRdb limited this immuneACCESS table to in-frame rearrangements with V and J called. A share of clones is missing; checked studies link under half to unresolved V genes, and the rest is unexplained. D and trimming were read from the DNA, whereas the V and J calls and clone size are those reported in that table. A total of approximately 150,000 clones appear in this sample, 75% to 90% of them only once. Over 15% of the sample lies in the top ten.

Study-wide findings and limitations: Effects of radiation dose or scheduling on the TCR repertoire could not be addressed with the single-armed trial design. Top tumor clonotypes rose in blood from baseline to 2 weeks post-radiation, then contracted by 4 weeks, suggesting transient expansion of tumor-resident clones. Tracking of blood repertoire dynamics stopped at three to four weeks after treatment, with no follow-up past that point. Because pretreatment tumor biopsies were not available, the baseline intratumoral presence of clonotypes could not be determined.

The time point label, as the study defines it: blood 4 weeks post-SBRT, at nephrectomy. The treatment or condition label here, explained by the study, means: 15 Gy SBRT to primary tumor, nephrectomy 4 weeks later. Samples came from a clinical trial, in which primary renal cell carcinomas received 15 Gy stereotactic body radiation therapy followed by nephrectomy 4 weeks later. To follow tumor-enriched clonotypes, serial peripheral blood was collected from radiation-treated patients at baseline and at 2 weeks and 4 weeks after SBRT. Renal cell carcinoma with clear cell pathology was present in all patients. The QIAamp DNA Blood Mini Kit (Qiagen) was used to prepare genomic DNA for TCR sequencing. The analyses included just those samples that passed every quality control check. CDR3 length: 13 amino acids, cysteine to phenylalanine. The entry retains the CDR3 DNA only, 39 bases that are in frame from base 1. CDR1 SGHTA and CDR2 FQGNSA were looked up in the germline V gene. The junction carries 3 bases between V and J, which are trimmed by 1 base and 0 bases respectively.

Comments on this clone: Its antigen has not been determined. No much larger clonotype is one base removed from it; base qualities were not supplied. Distinct nucleotide sequences in the sample also encode this CDR3.

The sequence was obtained from a woman aged 45-65 years with renal cell carcinoma. In this chain, TRBV7-2 is recombined with TRBJ1-1, with no confident D gene call. The sample was blood, taken from a patient whose treatment included radiotherapy and nephrectomy. CDR3 sequence: CASSLDLNTEAFF. The sequenced DNA: TGTGCCAGCAGCTTAGATTTGAACACTGAAGCTTTCTTT.